One T cell receptor beta chain is described in this entry. This record comes from a study of blood T cell repertoires in COVID-19. Turning to the study itself: The samples span acute and convalescent COVID-19 from the United States, Italy and Spain. PBMCs, B-cell-depleted T cells, or T cells were the source of the cDNA or gDNA that made up the material.

This CDR3 is built from 15 residues. V was shortened by 7 bases and J by 2 bases, with 18 bases between the two germline ends. Germline V gene data show CDR1 as SGHTA and CDR2 as FQGNSA. In the authors' workflow: Researchers report that nucleated cell counts were estimated from reference gene primer amplification. Assay: immunoSEQ multiplex PCR; the TCRdb copy retains only in-frame clones and omits some. For V, J and clone size, that table is used; D and trimming come from the DNA. Of some 200,000 clones listed, approximately 86% are singletons. Ages ranged from about 18 to 89 years, with residence in about 23 US areas.

The rearrangement uses TRBV7-2 and TRBJ2-7; perhaps TRBD1 as D (6 bases). The TCR comes from a man younger than 30 with acute COVID-19. The sequencing sample was made of PBMCs or T cells enriched from blood (not recorded which). CDR3 DNA: TGTGCCAGCATCTACCGTTGGGACACTCCCTACGAGCAGTACTTC. Its translation is CASIYRWDTPYEQYF. The whole variable domain, remainder taken from reference TRBV7-2 and TRBJ2-7, is GAGVSQSPSNKVTEKGKDVELRCDPISGHTALYWYRQSLGQGLEFLIYFQGNSAPDKSGLPSDRFSAERTGGSVSTLTIQRTQQEDSAVYLCASIYRWDTPYEQYFGPGTRLTVT.